The T cell receptor beta chain under discussion was sequenced for a study of identical twins. Study outcomes and limitations: Not following the same donors, the study drew its conclusions from cross-sectional statistical analysis. Some out-of-frame alpha sequences were shared by twins, and these showed excess low generation probability.

Worth noting for this clonotype: Its antigen is unknown.

No donor was unhealthy or non-Caucasian. The CDR3 covers 19 residues. Germline values: CDR1 SGHRS, CDR2 YFSETQ. J was trimmed by 0 bases and V by 0 bases; bases with no gene match: 9. TCRdb reprocessed the 5' RACE reads via MiXCR and lists one record per CDR3 protein. The repertoire holds just under 550,000 distinct CDR3 sequences, with 15% as singletons. These same records also appear under a second study, on yellow fever vaccine responses in identical twins.

The sequencing sample was made of CD4+ T cells sorted from blood. V and J are TRBV5-1 and TRBJ2-4; 10 bases fit TRBD2. This receptor was taken from a woman under 30 in good health. CDR3 coding DNA: TGCGCCAGCAGCTTGGTTTCTAGCGGGGGTATACTAGCCAAAAACATTCAGTACTTC. This encodes CASSLVSSGGILAKNIQYF. The entire variable domain, with the rest obtained from reference TRBV5-1 and TRBJ2-4, is as follows: KAGVTQTPRYLIKTRGQQVTLSCSPISGHRSVSWYQQTPGQGLQFLFEYFSETQRNKGNFPGRFSGRQFSNSRSEMNVSTLELGDSALYLCASSLVSSGGILAKNIQYFGAGTRLSVL.